This TCR beta chain was identified during a study of CD8+CD57+ T cells in acquired aplastic anemia. Before being chosen for sequencing, patients had shown CD8+CD57+ cell expansion by flow cytometry. Severe acquired aplastic anemia was diagnosed in all patients. Untreated patients provided the blood samples, with no therapy given before sampling. The template for TCR beta VDJ and CDR3 sequence profiling was genomic DNA. One entry per CDR3 protein results from TCRdb running MiXCR on the reads. The sample carries about 150,000 distinct CDR3 sequences, approximately 52% recorded once. Points from the study as a whole: Significance was not reached for CD8+ Simpson's diversity between patients and controls.

V shed 3 bases, J shed 0 bases, and the junction held 3 bases outside the gene matches. The germline V gene encodes CDR1 SGHDT and CDR2 YYEEEE. This CDR3 region has 15 residues. Remarks on this clonotype: Its antigen is not known.

This TCR derives from a human donor with aplastic anemia. Sequences were obtained from sorted CD4+, CD8+, or CD8+CD57+ T cells (not recorded which) from PBMCs. The genes are TRBV5-6 and TRBJ1-5, with 7 bases identical to TRBD1. CDR3 loop: CASSSGTASNQPQHF. CDR3 bases: TGTGCCAGCAGCTCGGGGACAGCTAGCAATCAGCCCCAGCATTTT.